Below are 21 T cell receptor beta chains sequenced from a single sample in a study of long-term antiretroviral therapy in people with HIV. Samples were assayed with immunoSEQ v3.0 at survey level. The data were produced by immunoSEQ multiplex PCR, yet TCRdb's version contains in-frame clones alone and is incomplete. Among over 25,000 clones, over 75% were seen once, and the ten largest hold 5.5% to 6%. Sequences were derived from unsorted PBMCs, sampled 1.1 years before starting antiretroviral therapy. The receptors come from a woman in her 30s with HIV.

The rearrangement joins TRBV10-2 to TRBJ2-7; D might be TRBD2 (7 bases). The CDR3 extends over 16 amino acids. V was trimmed by 2 bases and J by 3 bases, leaving 17 bases between them. CDR1 WSHSY and CDR2 SAAADI come from the germline V gene. In nucleotides, the CDR3 is TGCGCCAGCAGTGAGAAGTTGGGGGGGGCAGTCTACGAGCAGTACGTC. Translation: CASSEKLGGAVYEQYV.

Points on this clone: The junction departs from the called germline gene at one end, perhaps through a read error. The rearrangement uses TRBV15 and TRBJ2-7; 8 nucleotides align to TRBD1. In germline, CDR1 is LNHNV, CDR2 YYDKDF (reference sequence). This CDR3 contains 15 residues. CDR3 sequence (DNA): TGTGCCACCAGCGGAGACAGGGGACTCCTCTACGAGCAGTACTTC. This encodes CATSGDRGLLYEQYF.

The chain links TRBV10-3 to TRBJ2-1; either TRBD1 or TRBD2 may supply D (5 bases each). The CDR3 totals 13 residues. Germline V lookup: CDR1 ENHRY, CDR2 SYGVKD. The germline V and J ends were trimmed by 5 bases and 7 bases, with 12 bases remaining between them. Here the CDR3 DNA reads TGTGCCATCAGTCGGGGCTTGGAGAATGAGCAGTTCTTC. Translated: CAISRGLENEQFF.

The V gene is TRBV7-8, the J gene TRBJ2-7; 9 bases match TRBD2. This CDR3 comprises 13 residues. V trimming: 7 bases; J trimming: 6 bases; junction bases outside the gene matches: 7. The germline V gene has CDR1 SGHVS and CDR2 FQNEAQ. The CDR3 here is CASTPSGGFEQYV. The CDR3 coding sequence is TGTGCCAGCACCCCCAGCGGGGGGTTCGAGCAGTACGTC.

The rearrangement links TRBV19 to TRBJ2-3, with D tentatively TRBD2 (7 bases). The CDR3 length is 18 residues. The germline V and J ends were trimmed by 0 bases and 9 bases, with 25 bases remaining between them. In germline, CDR1 is LNHDA, CDR2 SQIVND (reference sequence). CDR3 DNA sequence: TGTGCCAGTAGTATAGATCCAAACGCGGGGGCTGTACTCGCGACGCAGTATTTT. Its protein product is CASSIDPNAGAVLATQYF.

This clone has only one observation. The rearrangement links TRBV6-5 to TRBJ1-6; TRBD1 matches at 9 bases. Trimming at V came to 6 bases and at J to 7 bases, leaving 4 bases not matched to a gene. Germline CDR1 reads MNHEY; CDR2 reads SVGAGI. The CDR3 loop spans 14 amino acids. In DNA, the CDR3 is TGTGCCAGCAGACGACAGGGGGAAAATTCACCCCTCCACTTT. It translates to CASRRQGENSPLHF.

The V and J genes are TRBV4-1 and TRBJ2-7; 8 positions match TRBD2. The CDR3 sequence is 18 residues long. Germline V gives CDR1 MGHRA, CDR2 YSYEKL. With 0 bases clipped from V and 7 bases from J, the junction kept 17 bases outside the gene matches. The CDR3 DNA is TGCGCCAGCAGCCAAGATGTTAGCGGGGTAGTCGGCTTGAGAGAGCAGTACTTC. It specifies CASSQDVSGVVGLREQYF.

V gene TRBV9 combines with J gene TRBJ2-7, with TRBD1 as a possible D gene (5 bases). The germline V gene has CDR1 SGDLS and CDR2 YYNGEE. The CDR3 spans 14 residues. V was clipped by 0 bases and J by 2 bases, with 9 bases between them. The CDR3 coding sequence is TGTGCCAGCAGCGTAGCCCAGGGTGCCTACGAGCAGTACTTC. This translates into CASSVAQGAYEQYF.

This clone appeared a few times. The chain carries TRBV10-2 and TRBJ2-7; D not resolved. Germline-derived CDR1 and CDR2 are WSHSY and SAAADI. The CDR3 consists of 11 residues. V lost 6 bases and J lost 7, with 10 bases in between. CDR3 nucleotides: TGCGCCAGCAGAGGATTGGGTGAGCAGTACGTC. Its protein product is CASRGLGEQYV.

This clone was seen just once. This chain connects TRBV2 to TRBJ2-7; D is undetermined. Germline CDR1 SNHLY, CDR2 FYNNEI. This CDR3 spans 15 amino acids. The V end lost 0 bases, the J end lost 1 base, and 10 bases lay between the germline ends. The CDR3 spells CASSEALGQSYEQYF. CDR3 nucleotides: TGTGCCAGCAGTGAAGCGCTGGGTCAGTCCTACGAGCAGTACTTC.

The chain joins TRBV5-6 to TRBJ1-2, with 8 bases fitting TRBD1. CDR1 SGHDT and CDR2 YYEEEE come from the germline V gene. The CDR3 runs 16 residues. V shed 0 bases, J shed 4 bases, and the junction held 8 bases outside the gene matches. The CDR3 region has the DNA TGTGCCAGCAGCTTGGGGGCCGGACAGGGCAGCTATGGCTACACCTTC. Amino acid sequence: CASSLGAGQGSYGYTF.

The DNA for the CDR3 is TGCGCCAGCAGCCAAGGGTCGCTCGGTAGAGCCATGAACACTGAAGCTTTCTTT. It codes for CASSQGSLGRAMNTEAFF. This chain connects TRBV4-1 to TRBJ1-1; D gene unclear. Trimming cost V 1 base and J 0 bases, with 18 bases left between them. Germline V CDR1 and CDR2: MGHRA, YSYEKL. CDR3 length: 18 residues.

The chain has TRBV19 and TRBJ1-3; TRBD1 aligns across 10 bases. The CDR3 is made up of 15 amino acids. With V trimmed by 6 bases and J by 4 bases, 6 bases remained unmatched. CDR1 and CDR2 (germline): LNHDA, SQIVND (reference sequence). CDR3 in amino acids: CASRIGTGAGNTIYF. CDR3 bases: TGTGCCAGTAGAATTGGGACAGGGGCAGGAAACACCATATATTTT.

The chain has TRBV9 and TRBJ1-3, with D unclear. Germline lookup yields CDR1 SGDLS and CDR2 YYNGEE. V was cut by 2 bases and J by 4 bases, with 13 bases left in between. The length of the CDR3 is 15 residues. CDR3 nucleotides: TGTGCCAGCAGCGTCTCAGCCGTTCGGGGAAACACCATATATTTT. The encoded protein is CASSVSAVRGNTIYF. Supplemented by reference TRBV9 and TRBJ1-3, the full variable domain reads DSGVTQTPKHLITATGQRVTLRCSPRSGDLSVYWYQQSLDQGLQFLIQYYNGEERAKGNILERFSAQQFPDLHSELNLSSLELGDSALYFCASSVSAVRGNTIYFGEGSWLTVV.

The chain's CDR3 is CASSQIRANEQFF. In DNA, the CDR3 is TGCGCCAGCAGCCAAATAAGGGCTAATGAGCAGTTCTTC. This chain connects TRBV4-1 to TRBJ2-1; D not certain. Germline V CDR1 and CDR2: MGHRA, YSYEKL. Trimming cost V 2 bases and J 7 bases, with 9 bases left between them. The CDR3 totals 13 residues.

CDR3 region: CAWSGGSNQPQHF. CDR3 DNA sequence: TGTGCCTGGAGTGGAGGAAGCAATCAGCCCCAGCATTTT. The chain carries TRBV30 and TRBJ1-5; D call uncertain. Deletions cut 1 base from V and 1 base from J, with 5 bases between. The germline V gene has CDR1 GTSNPN and CDR2 SVGIG (reference sequence). The CDR3 consists of 13 residues.

The J gene is TRBJ1-1, the V gene TRBV7-9, with D uncertain. The length of the CDR3 is 13 residues. The V end was cut by 0 bases, the J end by 1 base, with 3 bases between. Germline V gives CDR1 SEHNR, CDR2 FQNEAQ (reference sequence). The CDR3 nucleotides are TGTGCCAGCAGCTTAGCAGAGAACACTGAAGCTTTCTTT. It encodes CASSLAENTEAFF.

This clone was seen once. This chain uses TRBV2 with TRBJ1-5, with a tentative D call TRBD1 (5 bases). Germline V CDR1 and CDR2: SNHLY, FYNNEI. The CDR3 totals 15 residues. Between the trimmed V and J ends, which lost 7 bases and 2 bases, there was a span of 15 bases. The chain's CDR3 is CASTQGRGRNQPQHF. In DNA, the CDR3 is TGTGCCAGCACCCAGGGCCGGGGACGCAATCAGCCCCAGCATTTT.

For the CDR3, the DNA is TGCAGCGTCAAGGGACGGATGAACACTGAAGCTTTCTTT. Its protein product is CSVKGRMNTEAFF. V usage is TRBV29-1 and J usage is TRBJ1-1; perhaps TRBD1 as D (5 bases). The CDR3 spans 13 residues. Between the trimmed V and J ends, which lost 6 bases and 0 bases, there was a span of 11 bases. CDR1 is SQVTM and CDR2 is ANQGSEA in the germline V gene.

The V and J genes are TRBV18 and TRBJ1-4; D remains ambiguous. The CDR3 has 17 residues. Trimming removed 1 base from V and 2 bases from J, with 14 bases in between. Per the germline V gene, CDR1 is KGHSH and CDR2 is LQKENI. The CDR3 DNA reads as TGTGCCAGCTCACCACGGGCGGGAAAAGGCACTAATGAAAAACTGTTTTTT. Its protein is CASSPRAGKGTNEKLFF.

The CDR3 loop reads CAISPGSNTYNEQFF. The CDR3 region has the DNA TGTGCCATCAGCCCTGGGTCTAACACCTACAATGAGCAGTTCTTC. This chain joins TRBV10-3 and TRBJ2-1, with D hard to call. Germline V gene data show CDR1 as ENHRY and CDR2 as SYGVKD. The CDR3 length is 15 residues. V was pared by 6 bases and J by 2 bases, with 14 bases between.